This TCR beta chain was obtained from a study of radiation and T cells in renal cell carcinoma. As for the study in general: Nephrectomy followed 15 Gy stereotactic body radiation by 4 weeks.

Overall study findings and caveats: Baseline intratumoral clonotype presence is unknown without pretreatment biopsies.

Sequenced by immunoSEQ multiplex PCR; TCRdb stores in-frame clones only, minus some. The table lists about 22,000 clones, 80% of them singletons. Time point of the sample: baseline pretreatment blood. Sample treatment: 15 Gy SBRT to primary tumor, nephrectomy 4 weeks later. Serial blood draws occurred at baseline and 2 and 4 weeks post-SBRT. This renal cell carcinoma was of the clear cell type. Comment on this clone: The antigen is not known.

This receptor was obtained from a man in his 60s with renal cell carcinoma. The material was blood, obtained from a patient whose treatment included radiotherapy and nephrectomy.

The CDR3 DNA follows: TGCGCCAGCAGCCAAGATCGTTTTCCGGGGGGAACTCTGGAGACCCAGTACTTC. This sequence encodes CASSQDRFPGGTLETQYF. This chain links TRBV4-3 with TRBJ2-5, with 7 positions matching TRBD2. The CDR3 sequence is 18 residues long. The germline CDR1 and CDR2 sequences are LGHNA and YSLEER. Germline trimming cut 0 bases from V and 5 bases from J; bases unmatched to any gene: 15.